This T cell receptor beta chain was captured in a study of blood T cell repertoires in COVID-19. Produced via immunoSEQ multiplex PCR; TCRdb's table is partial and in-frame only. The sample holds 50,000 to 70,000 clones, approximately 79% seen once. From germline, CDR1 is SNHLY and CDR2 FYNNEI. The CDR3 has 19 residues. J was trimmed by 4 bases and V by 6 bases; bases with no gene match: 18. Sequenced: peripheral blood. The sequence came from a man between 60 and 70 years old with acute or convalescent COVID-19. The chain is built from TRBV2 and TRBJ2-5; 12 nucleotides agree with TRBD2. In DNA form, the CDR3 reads TGTGCCAGCAGCCTCCCCTCAGGGCTAGCGGGGGGGCCGGGAGAGACCCAGTACTTC. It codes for CASSLPSGLAGGPGETQYF.